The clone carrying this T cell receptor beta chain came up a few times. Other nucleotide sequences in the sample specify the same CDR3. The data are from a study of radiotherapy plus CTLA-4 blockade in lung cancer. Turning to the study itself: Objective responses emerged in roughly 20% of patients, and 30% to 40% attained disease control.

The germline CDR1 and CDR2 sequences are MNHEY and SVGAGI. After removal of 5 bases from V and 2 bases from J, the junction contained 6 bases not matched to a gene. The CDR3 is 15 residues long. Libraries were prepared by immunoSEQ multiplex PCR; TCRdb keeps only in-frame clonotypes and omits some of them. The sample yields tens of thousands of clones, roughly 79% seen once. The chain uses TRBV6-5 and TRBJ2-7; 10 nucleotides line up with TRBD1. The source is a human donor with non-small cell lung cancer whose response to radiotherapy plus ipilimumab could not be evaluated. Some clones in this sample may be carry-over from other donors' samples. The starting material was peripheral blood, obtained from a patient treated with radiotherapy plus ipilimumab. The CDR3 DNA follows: TGTGCCAGCAGTCCAAGACAGGGGGCAGCCTACGAGCAGTACTTC. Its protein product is CASSPRQGAAYEQYF.